The rows below give T cell receptor beta chains drawn from one sample of a study of blood T cell repertoires in COVID-19. Sequenced by immunoSEQ multiplex PCR; TCRdb stores in-frame clones only, minus some. The table includes 350,000 to 400,000 clones, 70% to 90% detected once. Sample: PBMCs or T cells enriched from blood (not recorded which). The origin of the receptors is a woman under 40 with acute COVID-19. CDR3s include the opening cysteine and the closing phenylalanine or tryptophan. The D gene is left open where the match is weak. Size tells how often a clone was seen (once, few, many) or the class of an expanded clone, and some rows leave it out.

D gene: NA; J gene: TRBJ1-5; CDR3 length: 16; clone size: NA; V gene: TRBV7-9; CDR3 protein: CASSLAIGGFNQPQHF; CDR3 DNA: TGTGCCAGCAGCTTAGCCATCGGGGGTTTCAATCAGCCCCAGCATTTT
D gene: NA; J gene: TRBJ1-1; CDR3 length: 15; clone size: NA; V gene: TRBV4-1; CDR3 protein: CASSQGGRGYTEAFF; CDR3 DNA: TGCGCCAGCAGCCAAGGGGGCAGGGGCTACACTGAAGCTTTCTTT
D gene: NA; J gene: TRBJ1-5; CDR3 length: 15; clone size: NA; V gene: TRBV30; CDR3 protein: CAWSVQGSFNQPQHF; CDR3 DNA: TGTGCCTGGAGTGTCCAGGGCTCGTTCAATCAGCCCCAGCATTTT
D gene: NA; J gene: TRBJ2-4; CDR3 length: 13; clone size: NA; V gene: TRBV7-9; CDR3 protein: CASSPGLTAIQYF; CDR3 DNA: TGTGCCAGCAGTCCGGGACTCACGGCGATTCAGTACTTC
D gene: TRBD1; J gene: TRBJ1-1; CDR3 length: 16; clone size: NA; V gene: TRBV5-1; CDR3 protein: CASSPGTGGVGTEAFF; CDR3 DNA: TGCGCCAGCAGCCCAGGGACAGGGGGAGTGGGCACTGAAGCTTTCTTT
D gene: NA; J gene: TRBJ1-2; CDR3 length: 14; clone size: NA; V gene: TRBV2; CDR3 protein: CASSLRQDNYGYTF; CDR3 DNA: TGTGCCAGCAGCCTCCGACAGGATAACTATGGCTACACCTTC
D gene: NA; J gene: TRBJ2-2; CDR3 length: 12; clone size: NA; V gene: TRBV10-3; CDR3 protein: CALGAGGGELFF; CDR3 DNA: TGTGCCCTGGGAGCGGGCGGCGGGGAGCTGTTTTTT
D gene: TRBD2; J gene: TRBJ2-1; CDR3 length: 15; clone size: NA; V gene: TRBV11-3; CDR3 protein: CASSPRLAGLREQFF; CDR3 DNA: TGTGCCAGCAGCCCCCGGCTAGCGGGGCTACGGGAGCAGTTCTTC
D gene: TRBD2; J gene: TRBJ2-7; CDR3 length: 15; clone size: few; V gene: TRBV20-1; CDR3 protein: CSASRGTSGGYEQYF; CDR3 DNA: TGCAGTGCTAGTAGAGGGACTAGCGGGGGCTACGAGCAGTACTTC
D gene: TRBD1; J gene: TRBJ1-2; CDR3 length: 16; clone size: NA; V gene: TRBV5-6; CDR3 protein: CASSLTGQVANYGYTF; CDR3 DNA: TGTGCCAGCAGCCTAACTGGACAGGTGGCTAACTATGGCTACACCTTC
D gene: NA; J gene: TRBJ2-1; CDR3 length: 13; clone size: few; V gene: TRBV19; CDR3 protein: CASSINEYNEQFF; CDR3 DNA: TGTGCCAGTAGTATCAATGAGTACAATGAGCAGTTCTTC
D gene: NA; J gene: TRBJ1-3; CDR3 length: 16; clone size: NA; V gene: TRBV19; CDR3 protein: CASSIQRLTIGNTIYF; CDR3 DNA: TGTGCCAGTAGTATCCAGCGACTGACTATTGGTAACACCATATATTTT
D gene: NA; J gene: TRBJ1-5; CDR3 length: 17; clone size: NA; V gene: TRBV18; CDR3 protein: CASSPPQEDRYYQPQHF; CDR3 DNA: TGTGCCAGCTCACCACCGCAAGAAGACAGGTATTATCAGCCCCAGCATTTT
D gene: NA; J gene: TRBJ2-1; CDR3 length: 14; clone size: NA; V gene: TRBV28; CDR3 protein: CASSFGTPGPEQFF; CDR3 DNA: TGTGCCAGCAGTTTCGGAACCCCAGGTCCTGAGCAGTTCTTC
D gene: NA; J gene: TRBJ2-7; CDR3 length: 15; clone size: NA; V gene: TRBV4-1; CDR3 protein: CASSLRGGGVDEQYF; CDR3 DNA: TGCGCCAGCAGCCTGCGGGGCGGCGGGGTGGACGAGCAGTACTTC
D gene: TRBD2; J gene: TRBJ2-3; CDR3 length: 17; clone size: NA; V gene: TRBV9; CDR3 protein: CASSVDTGGGPTDTQYF; CDR3 DNA: TGTGCCAGCAGCGTAGACACCGGCGGGGGGCCCACAGATACGCAGTATTTT
D gene: TRBD2; J gene: TRBJ2-5; CDR3 length: 17; clone size: NA; V gene: TRBV2; CDR3 protein: CASRGTSGGVFLETQYF; CDR3 DNA: TGTGCCAGCAGAGGGACTAGCGGGGGGGTATTCCTAGAGACCCAGTACTTC
D gene: NA; J gene: TRBJ1-4; CDR3 length: 15; clone size: NA; V gene: TRBV7-8; CDR3 protein: CASSRGGAMSEKLFF; CDR3 DNA: TGTGCCAGCAGCCGCGGGGGGGCGATGAGTGAAAAACTGTTTTTT
D gene: NA; J gene: TRBJ2-1; CDR3 length: 11; clone size: NA; V gene: TRBV5-8; CDR3 protein: CASSLVVEQFF; CDR3 DNA: TGTGCCAGCAGCTTGGTCGTTGAGCAGTTCTTC
D gene: NA; J gene: TRBJ1-2; CDR3 length: 12; clone size: NA; V gene: TRBV3-1/TRBV3-2; CDR3 protein: CASSQERGGCTF; CDR3 DNA: TGTGCCAGCAGCCAAGAAAGGGGGGGTTGCACCTTC
D gene: NA; J gene: TRBJ1-1; CDR3 length: 13; clone size: NA; V gene: TRBV7-9; CDR3 protein: CASSLLGGTEAFF; CDR3 DNA: TGTGCCAGCAGCTTACTGGGAGGCACTGAAGCTTTCTTT
D gene: TRBD1; J gene: TRBJ2-7; CDR3 length: 15; clone size: NA; V gene: TRBV6-5; CDR3 protein: CASSYSPMTGGEQYF; CDR3 DNA: TGTGCCAGCAGTTACTCGCCTATGACAGGGGGCGAGCAGTACTTC
D gene: NA; J gene: TRBJ1-2; CDR3 length: 15; clone size: NA; V gene: TRBV28; CDR3 protein: CASSPTWSGDYGYTF; CDR3 DNA: TGTGCCAGCAGTCCAACATGGAGTGGCGACTATGGCTACACCTTC
D gene: NA; J gene: TRBJ1-5; CDR3 length: 14; clone size: NA; V gene: TRBV10-3; CDR3 protein: CAISRAASNQPQHF; CDR3 DNA: TGTGCCATCAGCAGGGCGGCTAGCAATCAGCCCCAGCATTTT
D gene: NA; J gene: TRBJ1-6; CDR3 length: 16; clone size: NA; V gene: TRBV30; CDR3 protein: CAWSVRVSSYNSPLHF; CDR3 DNA: TGTGCCTGGAGTGTACGGGTCAGCTCCTATAATTCACCCCTCCACTTT
D gene: TRBD2; J gene: TRBJ2-3; CDR3 length: 19; clone size: NA; V gene: TRBV4-1; CDR3 protein: CASSQDRGLADLGTDTQYF; CDR3 DNA: TGCGCCAGCAGCCAAGACAGGGGACTAGCGGATCTTGGGACAGATACGCAGTATTTT
D gene: NA; J gene: TRBJ2-7; CDR3 length: 18; clone size: NA; V gene: TRBV21-1; CDR3 protein: CASSKGGKRAVAFYEQYF; CDR3 DNA: TGTGCCAGCAGCAAAGGAGGAAAGAGGGCCGTAGCCTTCTACGAGCAGTACTTC
D gene: NA; J gene: TRBJ2-2; CDR3 length: 14; clone size: once; V gene: TRBV13; CDR3 protein: CASSPDTNTGELFF; CDR3 DNA: TGTGCCAGCAGCCCTGACACGAACACCGGGGAGCTGTTTTTT
D gene: TRBD1; J gene: TRBJ2-7; CDR3 length: 15; clone size: NA; V gene: TRBV5-1; CDR3 protein: CASSPMTGARNEQYF; CDR3 DNA: TGCGCCAGCAGCCCAATGACAGGGGCAAGAAACGAGCAGTACTTC
D gene: NA; J gene: TRBJ1-1; CDR3 length: 12; clone size: NA; V gene: TRBV7-9; CDR3 protein: CASSLGGDEAFF; CDR3 DNA: TGTGCCAGCAGCTTAGGCGGGGATGAAGCTTTCTTT
D gene: NA; J gene: TRBJ1-4; CDR3 length: 15; clone size: NA; V gene: TRBV5-1; CDR3 protein: CASSLEGTLNEKLFF; CDR3 DNA: TGCGCCAGCAGCTTGGAGGGGACTCTTAATGAAAAACTGTTTTTT
D gene: NA; J gene: TRBJ2-5; CDR3 length: 16; clone size: NA; V gene: TRBV11-3; CDR3 protein: CASSLGGGDSQETQYF; CDR3 DNA: TGTGCCAGCAGCTTAGGAGGAGGGGATAGCCAAGAGACCCAGTACTTC
D gene: NA; J gene: TRBJ1-1; CDR3 length: 13; clone size: NA; V gene: TRBV10-3; CDR3 protein: CATGAGGNTEAFF; CDR3 DNA: TGTGCCACAGGGGCGGGGGGCAACACTGAAGCTTTCTTT
D gene: TRBD1; J gene: TRBJ1-2; CDR3 length: 16; clone size: NA; V gene: TRBV5-5; CDR3 protein: CASSLGAGGYTLGYTF; CDR3 DNA: TGTGCCAGCAGCTTGGGTGCAGGGGGCTACACCCTGGGCTACACCTTC
D gene: TRBD2; J gene: TRBJ2-1; CDR3 length: 15; clone size: once; V gene: TRBV25-1; CDR3 protein: CASLPRGGVNNEQFF; CDR3 DNA: TGTGCCAGCCTCCCTCGCGGGGGTGTGAACAATGAGCAGTTCTTC
D gene: TRBD2; J gene: TRBJ2-3; CDR3 length: 18; clone size: NA; V gene: TRBV19; CDR3 protein: CASRKTNGLAGRGDTQYF; CDR3 DNA: TGTGCCAGCCGTAAAACTAATGGACTAGCGGGGAGGGGAGATACGCAGTATTTT
D gene: NA; J gene: TRBJ2-6; CDR3 length: 16; clone size: NA; V gene: TRBV7-2; CDR3 protein: CASSLGSGIGANVLTF; CDR3 DNA: TGTGCCAGCAGCTTGGGTTCAGGGATCGGGGCCAACGTCCTGACTTTC
D gene: NA; J gene: TRBJ1-2; CDR3 length: 15; clone size: NA; V gene: TRBV5-5; CDR3 protein: CASSLEFPGNYGYTF; CDR3 DNA: TGTGCCAGCAGCTTGGAATTTCCAGGGAACTATGGCTACACCTTC
D gene: TRBD1; J gene: TRBJ2-4; CDR3 length: 14; clone size: NA; V gene: TRBV6-5; CDR3 protein: CASSLGRTGNIQYF; CDR3 DNA: TGTGCCAGCAGTTTAGGCCGGACAGGGAACATTCAGTACTTC
D gene: TRBD1; J gene: TRBJ2-1; CDR3 length: 15; clone size: NA; V gene: TRBV24-1; CDR3 protein: CATSDVGTGGDEQFF; CDR3 DNA: TGTGCCACCAGTGATGTTGGGACAGGGGGCGATGAGCAGTTCTTC
D gene: NA; J gene: TRBJ1-2; CDR3 length: 13; clone size: NA; V gene: TRBV10-3; CDR3 protein: CAISELGAYGYTF; CDR3 DNA: TGTGCCATCAGTGAATTGGGGGCCTATGGCTACACCTTC
D gene: TRBD2; J gene: TRBJ2-1; CDR3 length: 15; clone size: NA; V gene: TRBV12-5; CDR3 protein: CASGAPSGTDNEQFF; CDR3 DNA: TGTGCTAGTGGTGCCCCTAGCGGTACCGACAATGAGCAGTTCTTC
D gene: TRBD2; J gene: TRBJ2-7; CDR3 length: 15; clone size: NA; V gene: TRBV9; CDR3 protein: CASSQTSGANYEQYF; CDR3 DNA: TGTGCCAGCAGCCAAACTAGCGGGGCCAACTACGAGCAGTACTTC
D gene: NA; J gene: TRBJ1-4; CDR3 length: 15; clone size: NA; V gene: TRBV27; CDR3 protein: CASSPFRGTNEKLFF; CDR3 DNA: TGTGCCAGCAGTCCGTTCAGGGGTACTAATGAAAAACTGTTTTTT
D gene: TRBD2; J gene: TRBJ2-1; CDR3 length: 17; clone size: once; V gene: TRBV3-1/TRBV3-2; CDR3 protein: CASSQGLAGGPRDEQFF; CDR3 DNA: TGTGCCAGCAGCCAGGGACTAGCGGGGGGGCCGCGGGATGAGCAGTTCTTC
D gene: NA; J gene: TRBJ1-6; CDR3 length: 13; clone size: NA; V gene: TRBV18; CDR3 protein: CASSPGPNSPLHF; CDR3 DNA: TGTGCCAGCTCACCAGGCCCTAATTCACCCCTCCACTTT
D gene: NA; J gene: TRBJ1-6; CDR3 length: 15; clone size: NA; V gene: TRBV24-1; CDR3 protein: CATDCLGEYNSPLHF; CDR3 DNA: TGTGCCACTGATTGCCTGGGAGAGTATAATTCACCCCTCCACTTT
D gene: NA; J gene: TRBJ2-7; CDR3 length: 15; clone size: NA; V gene: TRBV5-1; CDR3 protein: CASSPRVGRGFEQYF; CDR3 DNA: TGCGCCAGCAGCCCTCGGGTGGGGAGGGGGTTCGAGCAGTACTTC
D gene: TRBD1; J gene: TRBJ2-5; CDR3 length: 15; clone size: NA; V gene: TRBV19; CDR3 protein: CASSLNARGQETQYF; CDR3 DNA: TGTGCCAGTAGCCTCAACGCAAGGGGGCAGGAGACCCAGTACTTC
D gene: TRBD1; J gene: TRBJ1-6; CDR3 length: 16; clone size: NA; V gene: TRBV6-5; CDR3 protein: CASSYYDGQGSSPLHF; CDR3 DNA: TGTGCCAGCAGTTACTACGACGGACAGGGGAGTTCACCCCTCCACTTT
D gene: NA; J gene: TRBJ1-6; CDR3 length: 16; clone size: NA; V gene: TRBV7-2; CDR3 protein: CASSLVTRGNNSPLHF; CDR3 DNA: TGTGCCAGCAGCTTAGTAACGAGAGGGAATAATTCACCCCTCCACTTT